The 21 T cell receptor beta chains below come from one sample, sequenced in a study of blood T cell repertoires in COVID-19. Profiling relied on immunoSEQ multiplex PCR, and the TCRdb table lists in-frame clones only, not all of them. The table has 45,000 to 55,000 clones, 65% to 85% seen once. Sequenced: peripheral blood. Source of these receptors: a man in his fifties or sixties with acute or convalescent COVID-19.

CDR3 sequence reads: CASISGANRYTF. CDR3 bases: TGTGCCAGCATTTCAGGGGCTAATCGCTACACCTTC. The J gene is TRBJ1-2, the V gene TRBV12-3 or TRBV12-4; TRBD1 is a possible D gene (6 bases). This CDR3 has 12 amino acids. Trimming removed 7 bases at V and 9 bases at J, with 15 bases between.

This sequence joins TRBV5-1 and TRBJ2-3; the match to TRBD2 covers 11 bases. V dropped 7 bases and J dropped 6; count of bases not matched to a gene: 4. CDR1 and CDR2 (germline): SGHRS, YFSETQ. This CDR3 comprises 13 residues. The CDR3, as DNA: TGCGCCAGCGGACTAGCGGGCGCTGATACGCAGTATTTT. Translated: CASGLAGADTQYF.

The genes are TRBV5-6 and TRBJ2-6, with a tentative D call TRBD1 (5 bases). V was trimmed by 3 bases and J by 2 bases, leaving 15 bases between them. Germline loops: CDR1 SGHDT, CDR2 YYEEEE. There are 17 residues in the CDR3. CDR3: CASSSGLSRAGANVLTF. The CDR3, as DNA: TGTGCCAGCAGCTCCGGCCTAAGCAGGGCTGGGGCCAACGTCCTGACTTTC.

CDR3 sequence (DNA): TGTGCCAGTAGTATAGATATCGGGACAGCCCATCAGCCCCAGCATTTT. Translated: CASSIDIGTAHQPQHF. The chain recombines TRBV19 with TRBJ1-5; 7 bases are shared with TRBD1. Trimming removed 0 bases from V and 5 bases from J; junction bases left unmatched: 7. Germline V gives CDR1 LNHDA, CDR2 SQIVND (reference sequence). This CDR3 is 16 amino acids long.

This clone was counted a few times. The rearrangement joins TRBV27 to TRBJ2-1; TRBD2 matches at 7 bases. The CDR3 contains 15 residues. After removal of 6 bases from V and 0 bases from J, the junction contained 5 bases not matched to a gene. Germline V gives CDR1 MNHEY, CDR2 SMNVEV (reference sequence). The CDR3 loop reads CASSLQRDSYNEQFF. DNA of the CDR3: TGTGCCAGCAGCCTACAGCGGGACTCCTACAATGAGCAGTTCTTC.

The chain has TRBV4-1 and TRBJ2-7; D gene ambiguous. The V and J ends lost 0 bases and 3 bases respectively, with 12 bases between them. In germline, CDR1 is MGHRA, CDR2 YSYEKL. This CDR3 spans 15 amino acids. CDR3 sequence reads: CASSQEGIRRYEQYF. The CDR3 DNA follows: TGCGCCAGCAGCCAAGAAGGCATCAGGCGCTACGAGCAGTACTTC.

J is TRBJ2-1 and V is TRBV7-2; no clear D. Trimming shortened V by 3 bases and J by 6 bases, and 15 bases separated the two germline ends. Germline CDR1 is SGHTA and CDR2 is FQGNSA. The CDR3 is made up of 15 amino acids. Here the CDR3 reads CASSFMGYPANEQFF. The CDR3 DNA sequence: TGTGCCAGCAGCTTTATGGGCTATCCGGCCAATGAGCAGTTCTTC.

This clone was recorded once. The V call is TRBV19, the J call TRBJ1-5; TRBD1 might be the D (5 bases). CDR3 length: 15 residues. Trimming shortened V by 4 bases and J by 2 bases, and 12 bases separated the two germline ends. Germline V gene data show CDR1 as LNHDA and CDR2 as SQIVND (reference sequence). For the CDR3, the DNA is TGTGCCAGTAGTACCGGGACGGGGGGCAATCAGCCCCAGCATTTT. It is translated as CASSTGTGGNQPQHF.

This clone came up once. This rearrangement joins TRBV5-4 to TRBJ1-1; possible D gene TRBD1, 6 bases. The germline gives CDR1 SGHNT, CDR2 YYREEE (reference sequence). The CDR3 covers 15 residues. The ends were cut back, 2 bases at V and 4 bases at J, with 15 bases in the middle. The CDR3, as DNA: TGTGCCAGCAGCTTAGACCTACAGGGCCGCACTGAAGCTTTCTTT. Protein product: CASSLDLQGRTEAFF.

The chain carries TRBV30 and TRBJ1-3, with unresolved D. From germline, CDR1 is GTSNPN and CDR2 SVGIG (reference sequence). V lost 2 bases to trimming and J lost 7 bases, with 6 bases between them. This CDR3 contains 11 residues. CDR3 amino acids: CAWSPRNTIYF. CDR3 in DNA: TGTGCCTGGAGTCCGCGGAACACCATATATTTT.

The rearrangement uses TRBV7-9 and TRBJ2-1; a possible D gene is TRBD1 (5 bases). With 2 bases removed from V and 2 bases from J, the gap between germline ends came to 13 bases. The CDR3 is 16 amino acids. Germline CDR1 and CDR2: SEHNR and FQNEAQ (reference sequence). CDR3: CASSLSGGAAYNEQFF. The DNA of the CDR3 is TGTGCCAGCAGCTTATCAGGTGGGGCCGCCTACAATGAGCAGTTCTTC.

V gene TRBV21-1 combines with J gene TRBJ1-5; the listed D gene, TRBD1, was not tested against the DNA. TRBV21-1 is a recognized pseudogene. There are 17 residues in the CDR3. CDR3 amino acids: CASSNGSGQISNQPQHF. The CDR3 DNA follows: TGTGCCAGCAGCAACGGGTCGGGACAGATTAGCAATCAGCCCCAGCATTTT.

CDR3 DNA: TGTGCCAGCAGCCAAGAGGCGGGGAGGGGCTACACCTTC. Its protein is CASSQEAGRGYTF. The chain couples TRBV3-1 (or the pseudogene TRBV3-2) to TRBJ1-2, with no clear D. This CDR3 comprises 13 residues. V shed 0 bases and J shed 8 bases, with 10 bases lying between them. Germline V CDR1 and CDR2: LGHDT, YNNKEL (reference sequence).

This rearrangement joins TRBV19 to TRBJ2-3; D is uncertain. Per germline, CDR1 LNHDA and CDR2 SQIVND (reference sequence). Trimming shortened V by 0 bases and J by 6 bases, and 19 bases separated the two germline ends. The CDR3 runs 17 residues. CDR3 protein: CASSIDSWKPDGDTQYF. CDR3 nucleotide sequence: TGTGCCAGTAGTATAGATAGTTGGAAACCAGACGGGGATACGCAGTATTTT.

The chain employs TRBV4-1 and TRBJ2-3; D perhaps matches TRBD2 (6 bases). CDR1 is MGHRA and CDR2 is YSYEKL in the germline V gene. The V end was cut by 4 bases, the J end by 5 bases, with 19 bases between. This CDR3 is 16 amino acids long. Written as DNA, the CDR3 is TGCGCCAGCAGCCCCGCTCGCCGGGCGGAGGGAGATACGCAGTATTTT. Amino acid sequence: CASSPARRAEGDTQYF.

The rearrangement uses TRBV5-1 and TRBJ2-1; possibly TRBD2 for D (5 bases). The CDR3 is 13 residues long. Trimming cost V 0 bases and J 9 bases, with 10 bases left between them. Germline V CDR1 and CDR2: SGHRS, YFSETQ. The CDR3 DNA follows: TGCGCCAGCAGCTTGGAGTTCGGGGTTGAGCAGTTCTTC. Translating gives CASSLEFGVEQFF.

The chain couples TRBV6-5 to TRBJ1-1, with D uncertain. CDR3 length equals 15 residues. Germline CDR1 MNHEY, CDR2 SVGAGI. The V end lost 1 base, the J end lost 0 bases, and 9 bases lay between the germline ends. CDR3 amino acids: CASSYYDKMNTEAFF. DNA of the CDR3: TGTGCCAGCAGTTACTATGACAAAATGAACACTGAAGCTTTCTTT.

In this sample, this clone turned up once. CDR3 sequence reads: CASSLSTWQPQHF. CDR3 DNA sequence: TGTGCCAGCAGCTTGTCCACATGGCAGCCCCAGCATTTT. The chain recombines TRBV5-5 with TRBJ1-5; D remains ambiguous. There are 13 residues in the CDR3. The germline V gene encodes CDR1 SGHKS and CDR2 YYEKEE (reference sequence). With 1 base removed from V and 7 bases from J, the gap between germline ends came to 9 bases.

The genes are TRBV21-1 and TRBJ1-2; TRBD1 is taken as the D call from the table, unchecked against the DNA. TRBV21-1 is deemed a pseudogene. The CDR3 has 13 residues. Here the CDR3 reads CASSIQGNYGYTF. The CDR3 nucleotides read TGTGCCAGCAGTATACAGGGGAACTATGGCTACACCTTC.

The count of this clone is one. This chain joins TRBV9 and TRBJ2-1; perhaps TRBD2 as D (6 bases). V lost 0 bases, J lost 10 bases, and 14 bases lay in between. Germline V gene data show CDR1 as SGDLS and CDR2 as YYNGEE. The CDR3 has 14 amino acids. The CDR3 region has the DNA TGTGCCAGCAGCGTAGGCGGGACTCCAGGGGAGCAGTTCTTC. It specifies CASSVGGTPGEQFF.

This clone occurred once. The rearrangement joins TRBV28 to TRBJ1-2; 8 bases agree with TRBD1. J was trimmed by 8 bases and V by 5 bases; bases with no gene match: 10. Germline lookup yields CDR1 MDHEN and CDR2 SYDVKM. CDR3 size: 14 residues. CDR3 in DNA: TGTGCCAGCAGTGGAGGACAGGGCCCTCGGGGCTACACCTTC. Protein product: CASSGGQGPRGYTF.